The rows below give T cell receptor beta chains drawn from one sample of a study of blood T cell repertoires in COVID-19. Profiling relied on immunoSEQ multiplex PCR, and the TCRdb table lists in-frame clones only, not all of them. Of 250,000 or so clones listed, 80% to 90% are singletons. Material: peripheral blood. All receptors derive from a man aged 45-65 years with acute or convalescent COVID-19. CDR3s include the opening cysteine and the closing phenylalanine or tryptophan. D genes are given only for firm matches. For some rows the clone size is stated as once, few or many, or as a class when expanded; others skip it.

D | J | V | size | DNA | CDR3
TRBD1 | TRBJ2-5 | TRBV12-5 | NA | TGTGCTAGTGGCCCGGGACAGGGGTGGGAGACCCAGTACTTC | CASGPGQGWETQYF
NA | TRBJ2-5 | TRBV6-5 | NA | TGTGCCAGCAGTTACTCGGGGGGGGGCGCGGAGACCCAGTACTTC | CASSYSGGGAETQYF
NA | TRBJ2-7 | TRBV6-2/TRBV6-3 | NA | TGTGCCAGCAGTTACGACGACCGAAGACAGTTCCCAACCTACGAGCAGTACTTC | CASSYDDRRQFPTYEQYF
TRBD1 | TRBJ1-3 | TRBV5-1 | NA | TGCGCCAGCAGCCCCCGGGACAGGGCGGGAAACACCATATATTTT | CASSPRDRAGNTIYF
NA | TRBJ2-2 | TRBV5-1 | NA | TGCGCCAGCAGCCTGAGAGCCACACGAGGCTGGCCCGGGGAGCTGTTTTTT | CASSLRATRGWPGELFF
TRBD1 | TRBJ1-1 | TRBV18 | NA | TGTGCCAGCTCACCTAGCCGACAGGGTTCGGGGACTGAAGCTTTCTTT | CASSPSRQGSGTEAFF
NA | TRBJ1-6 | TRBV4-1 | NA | TGCGCCAGCAGCCAACCGCAGGGACTATCCTATAATTCACCCCTCCACTTT | CASSQPQGLSYNSPLHF
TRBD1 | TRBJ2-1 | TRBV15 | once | TGTGCCACCAGCAGAGATCGTGCGGTGGTGGGACAGTACAATGAGCAGTTCTTC | CATSRDRAVVGQYNEQFF
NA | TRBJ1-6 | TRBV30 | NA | TGTGCCTGGATTCAGGGGAGTTATAATTCACCCCTCCACTTT | CAWIQGSYNSPLHF
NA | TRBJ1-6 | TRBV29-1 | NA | TGCAGCGTACAGGGTCAGGTTGGTTCACCCCTCCACTTT | CSVQGQVGSPLHF
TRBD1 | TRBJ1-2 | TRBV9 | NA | TGTGCCAGCAGCGGGACAGGGACAGCCCATGGCTACACCTTC | CASSGTGTAHGYTF
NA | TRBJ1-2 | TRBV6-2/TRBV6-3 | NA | TGTGCCAGCAGCCCGGACATCTATGGCTACACCTTC | CASSPDIYGYTF
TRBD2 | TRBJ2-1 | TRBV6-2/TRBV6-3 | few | TGTGCCAGCAGTTACGGCGGGAGCTTCAACAATGAGCAGTTCTTC | CASSYGGSFNNEQFF
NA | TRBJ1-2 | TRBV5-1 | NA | TGCGCCAGCAGCTTGGGGCAGGTCTGGGGCTACACCTTC | CASSLGQVWGYTF
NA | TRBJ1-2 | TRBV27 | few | TGTGCCAGCAGCGGGATAACGGGGGGCTACACCTTC | CASSGITGGYTF